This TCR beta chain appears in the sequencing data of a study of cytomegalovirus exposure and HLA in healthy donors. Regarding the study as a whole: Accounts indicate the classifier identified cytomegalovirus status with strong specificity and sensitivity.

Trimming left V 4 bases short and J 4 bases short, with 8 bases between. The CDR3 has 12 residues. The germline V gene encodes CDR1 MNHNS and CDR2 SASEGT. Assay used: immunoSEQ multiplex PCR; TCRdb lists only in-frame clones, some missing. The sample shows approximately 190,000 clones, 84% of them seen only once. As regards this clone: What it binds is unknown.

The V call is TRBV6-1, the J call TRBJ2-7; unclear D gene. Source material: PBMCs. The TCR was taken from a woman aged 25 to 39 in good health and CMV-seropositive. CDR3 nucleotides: TGTGCCAGCAGTGCGACTTCTTACGAGCAGTACTTC. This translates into CASSATSYEQYF.